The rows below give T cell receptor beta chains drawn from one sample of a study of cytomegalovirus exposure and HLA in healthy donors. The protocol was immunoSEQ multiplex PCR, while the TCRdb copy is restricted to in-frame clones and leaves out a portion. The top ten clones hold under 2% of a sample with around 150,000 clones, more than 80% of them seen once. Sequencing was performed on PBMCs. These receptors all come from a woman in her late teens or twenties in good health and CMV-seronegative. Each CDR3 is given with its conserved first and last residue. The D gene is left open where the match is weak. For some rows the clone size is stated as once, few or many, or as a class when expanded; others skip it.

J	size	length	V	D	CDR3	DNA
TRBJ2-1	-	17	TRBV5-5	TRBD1	CASSRLSGTGSWNEQFF	TGTGCCAGCAGCCGTCTAAGCGGGACAGGGTCGTGGAATGAGCAGTTCTTC
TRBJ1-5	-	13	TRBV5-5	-	CASSQGPLGPQHF	TGTGCCAGCAGCCAGGGGCCGCTCGGGCCCCAGCATTTT
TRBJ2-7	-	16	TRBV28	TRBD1	CASSSYLQGPSYEQYF	TGTGCCAGCAGTTCATACCTACAGGGGCCATCCTACGAGCAGTACTTC
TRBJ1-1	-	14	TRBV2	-	CASSEEAENTEAFF	TGTGCCAGCAGTGAAGAGGCGGAGAACACTGAAGCTTTCTTT
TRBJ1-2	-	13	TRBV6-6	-	CASSSTTESGYTF	TGTGCCAGCAGTTCGACCACAGAGTCGGGCTACACCTTC
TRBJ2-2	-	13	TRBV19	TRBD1	CASTGTGQWELFF	TGTGCCAGTACGGGGACAGGGCAGTGGGAGCTGTTTTTT
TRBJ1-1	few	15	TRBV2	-	CASSDGEGLNTEAFF	TGTGCCAGCAGTGATGGGGAGGGATTGAACACTGAAGCTTTCTTT
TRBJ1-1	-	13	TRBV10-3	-	CAITSRGNTEAFF	TGTGCCATCACCTCAAGGGGGAACACTGAAGCTTTCTTT
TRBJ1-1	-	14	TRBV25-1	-	CASSVGGLRSEAFF	TGTGCCAGCAGTGTCGGGGGGCTAAGATCTGAAGCTTTCTTT
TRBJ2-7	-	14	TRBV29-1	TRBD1	CSVIGQDANYEQYF	TGCAGCGTTATAGGACAGGATGCGAACTACGAGCAGTACTTC
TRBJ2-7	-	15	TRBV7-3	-	CASSLETGPSYEQYF	TGTGCCAGCAGCTTGGAGACAGGACCTTCCTACGAGCAGTACTTC
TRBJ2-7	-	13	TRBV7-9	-	CASSRGVPYEQYF	TGTGCCAGCAGCCGAGGTGTGCCCTACGAGCAGTACTTC
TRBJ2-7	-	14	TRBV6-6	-	CASRFWTGIYEQYF	TGTGCCAGCAGGTTCTGGACTGGGATCTACGAGCAGTACTTC
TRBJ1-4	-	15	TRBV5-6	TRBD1	CASSIGQGRNEKLFF	TGTGCCAGCAGTATAGGACAGGGGAGGAATGAAAAACTGTTTTTT
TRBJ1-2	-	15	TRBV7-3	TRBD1	CASSLMAGQSYGYTF	TGTGCCAGCAGCTTAATGGCGGGACAGAGCTATGGCTACACCTTC
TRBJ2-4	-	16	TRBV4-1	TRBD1	CASSVRGTGGKNIQYF	TGCGCCAGCAGTGTCAGAGGGACAGGGGGTAAAAACATTCAGTACTTC
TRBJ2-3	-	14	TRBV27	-	CASSPGMGTDTQYF	TGTGCCAGCAGTCCCGGGATGGGGACAGATACGCAGTATTTT
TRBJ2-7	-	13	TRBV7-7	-	CASSLATSSEQYF	TGTGCTAGCAGCTTAGCGACTAGTAGCGAGCAGTACTTC
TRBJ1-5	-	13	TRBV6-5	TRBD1	CASSRQGHQPQHF	TGTGCCAGCAGTCGACAGGGGCATCAGCCCCAGCATTTT
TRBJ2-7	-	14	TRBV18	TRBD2	CASSTTSAVDEQYF	TGTGCCAGCTCAACGACTAGCGCCGTGGACGAGCAGTACTTC
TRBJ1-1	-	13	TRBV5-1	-	CASSLEMNTEAFF	TGCGCCAGCAGCCTAGAAATGAACACTGAAGCTTTCTTT
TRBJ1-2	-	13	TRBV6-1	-	CASPGQQSYGYTF	TGTGCCAGCCCGGGTCAGCAGAGCTATGGCTACACCTTC
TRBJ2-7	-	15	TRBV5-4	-	CASSLDPGASYEQYF	TGTGCCAGCAGCTTGGATCCGGGAGCCTCCTACGAGCAGTACTTC